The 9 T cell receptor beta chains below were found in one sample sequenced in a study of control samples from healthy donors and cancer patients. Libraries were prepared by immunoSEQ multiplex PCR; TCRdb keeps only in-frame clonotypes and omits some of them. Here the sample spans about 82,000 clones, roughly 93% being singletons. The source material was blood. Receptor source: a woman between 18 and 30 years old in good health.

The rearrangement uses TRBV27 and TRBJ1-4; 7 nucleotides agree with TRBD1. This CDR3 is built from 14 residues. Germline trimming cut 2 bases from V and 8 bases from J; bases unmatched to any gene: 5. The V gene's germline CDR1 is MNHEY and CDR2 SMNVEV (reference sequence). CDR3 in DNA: TGTGCCAGCAGTTTAGGGACAGATGGAGAAAAACTGTTTTTT. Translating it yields CASSLGTDGEKLFF.

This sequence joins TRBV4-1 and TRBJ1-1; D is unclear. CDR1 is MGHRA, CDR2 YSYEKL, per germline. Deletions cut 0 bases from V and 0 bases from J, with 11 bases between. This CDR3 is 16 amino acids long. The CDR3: CASSQELGIMNTEAFF. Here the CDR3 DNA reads TGCGCCAGCAGCCAAGAATTGGGCATTATGAACACTGAAGCTTTCTTT.

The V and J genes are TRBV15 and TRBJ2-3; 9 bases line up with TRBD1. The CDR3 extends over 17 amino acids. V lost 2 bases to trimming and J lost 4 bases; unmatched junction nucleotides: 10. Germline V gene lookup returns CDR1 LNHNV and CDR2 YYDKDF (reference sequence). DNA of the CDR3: TGTGCCACCAGCAGACCACACAGGGGGCGCCCCGCAGATACGCAGTATTTT. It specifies CATSRPHRGRPADTQYF.

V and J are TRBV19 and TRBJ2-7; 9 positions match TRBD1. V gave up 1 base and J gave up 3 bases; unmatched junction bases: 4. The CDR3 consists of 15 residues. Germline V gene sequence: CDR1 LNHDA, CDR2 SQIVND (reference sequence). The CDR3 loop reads CASSIGGTGLYEQYF. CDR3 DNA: TGTGCCAGTAGTATAGGTGGGACAGGGCTCTACGAGCAGTACTTC.

This CDR3 reads CASSLYGPSTDTQYF. The CDR3, as DNA: TGTGCCAGCAGTTTATACGGGCCTAGCACAGATACGCAGTATTTT. The chain links TRBV27 to TRBJ2-3; D uncertain. Trimming took off 1 base at V and 0 bases at J, with 8 bases between the two ends. This CDR3 region has 15 residues. Germline assignment: CDR1 MNHEY and CDR2 SMNVEV (reference sequence).

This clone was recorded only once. The CDR3 bases are TGCGCCAGCAGCTTGGAGCTGGTCGGGAATGAGCAGTTCTTC. Translation: CASSLELVGNEQFF. The chain carries TRBV5-1 and TRBJ2-1, with D hard to call. Germline assignment: CDR1 SGHRS and CDR2 YFSETQ. This CDR3 contains 14 residues. The V end lost 0 bases, the J end lost 7 bases, and 11 bases lay between the germline ends. The full variable domain, rest sourced from reference TRBV5-1 and TRBJ2-1, is KAGVTQTPRYLIKTRGQQVTLSCSPISGHRSVSWYQQTPGQGLQFLFEYFSETQRNKGNFPGRFSGRQFSNSRSEMNVSTLELGDSALYLCASSLELVGNEQFFGPGTRLTVL.

CDR3 bases: TGCGCCAGCAGTGCAACTAGGGATACGCAGTATTTT. Encoded protein: CASSATRDTQYF. This sequence joins TRBV10-2 and TRBJ2-3; maybe TRBD2 (5 bases). The germline V and J ends were trimmed by 4 bases and 6 bases, with 8 bases remaining between them. This CDR3 comprises 12 residues. Germline V lookup: CDR1 WSHSY, CDR2 SAAADI.

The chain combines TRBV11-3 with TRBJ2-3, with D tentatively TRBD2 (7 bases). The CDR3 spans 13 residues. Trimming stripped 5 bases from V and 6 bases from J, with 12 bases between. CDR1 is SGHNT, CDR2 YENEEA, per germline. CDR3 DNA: TGTGCCAGCAGCCCGGGGGGCTCGGATACGCAGTATTTT. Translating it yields CASSPGGSDTQYF.

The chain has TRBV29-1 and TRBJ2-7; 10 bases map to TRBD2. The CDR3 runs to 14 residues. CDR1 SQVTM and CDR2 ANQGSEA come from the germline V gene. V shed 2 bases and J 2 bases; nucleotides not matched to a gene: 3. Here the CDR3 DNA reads TGCAGCGTTGAACTAGCGGGAGAACCCTACGAGCAGTACTTC. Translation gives CSVELAGEPYEQYF.